This TCR beta chain was captured by sequencing in a study of blood T cell repertoires in COVID-19. The CDR3 length is 13 residues. Trimming removed 4 bases at V and 7 bases at J, with 10 bases between. The study recruited people aged about 18 to 95 years across 24 US areas. Cohorts were assigned according to the clinical history that participants reported. Clones were read by immunoSEQ multiplex PCR, and TCRdb kept only the in-frame ones, dropping some. The data show about 240,000 clones, more than 85% seen once. The V and J genes are TRBV12-3 or TRBV12-4 and TRBJ1-4; no firm D call. The TCR originated in a woman aged 25-40 years who had recovered from COVID-19. The material sequenced was PBMCs or T cells enriched from blood (not recorded which). The CDR3 region is CASSSLNGEKLFF. CDR3 in DNA: TGTGCCAGCAGTTCCCTAAATGGTGAAAAACTGTTTTTT.